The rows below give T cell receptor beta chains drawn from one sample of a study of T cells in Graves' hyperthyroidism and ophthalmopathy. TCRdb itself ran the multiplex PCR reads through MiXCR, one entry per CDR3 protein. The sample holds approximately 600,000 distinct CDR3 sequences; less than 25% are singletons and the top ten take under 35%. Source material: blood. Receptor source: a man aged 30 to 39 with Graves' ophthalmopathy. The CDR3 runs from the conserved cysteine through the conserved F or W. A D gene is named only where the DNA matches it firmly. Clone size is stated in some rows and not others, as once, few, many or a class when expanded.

TGTGCCAGCAGCCAGGGTAGAGGGAACACCGGGGAGCTGTTTTTT	CASSQGRGNTGELFF	.	TRBV5-4	TRBJ2-2	15	.
TGCGCCAGCAGCTCAACTGAGGACAGGGTGACAGATACGCAGTATTTT	CASSSTEDRVTDTQYF	.	TRBV5-1	TRBJ2-3	16	TRBD1
TGTGCCAGCAGTTTTCCGAGCGGGAGTGGGGGAGAGACCCAGTACTTC	CASSFPSGSGGETQYF	.	TRBV28	TRBJ2-5	16	TRBD2
TGTGCCAGCAGTCGGACAGCTGGGGACAATCAGCCCCAGCATTTT	CASSRTAGDNQPQHF	.	TRBV2	TRBJ1-5	15	.
TGTGCCTCCCGGGGACTAGCAATCGAGACCCAGTACTTC	CASRGLAIETQYF	many	TRBV12-3/TRBV12-4	TRBJ2-5	13	TRBD2
TGTGCCAGCAGTTTACCAGGGATCTACAATGAGCAGTTCTTC	CASSLPGIYNEQFF	many	TRBV28	TRBJ2-1	14	.
TGTGCCTGGAGTGTACCAGGGCTTGGGGGCGGATTGGGCTCTCAGTACTTC	CAWSVPGLGGGLGSQYF	few	TRBV30	TRBJ2-4	17	.
TGCAGTGCCCCACCGAGGGCAGGGGGCGAGCAGTACTTC	CSAPPRAGGEQYF	.	TRBV20-1	TRBJ2-7	13	TRBD1
TGCGCCAGCAGCCAAGATGCCGGGACAGGGTGGCAATCTAACTATGGCTACACCTTC	CASSQDAGTGWQSNYGYTF	few	TRBV4-3	TRBJ1-2	19	TRBD1
TGTGCCAGCAGCATTGACAGGGGGCCCCAAGAGACCCAGTACTTC	CASSIDRGPQETQYF	many	TRBV13	TRBJ2-5	15	TRBD1
TGTGCCAGCAGCCCCCTCGGGGGGGCCGCCGGAGGAAACACCATATATTTT	CASSPLGGAAGGNTIYF	.	TRBV14	TRBJ1-3	17	.
TGCAGTGCTAGAGAAAGGACAGGGGGCAATCAGCCCCAGCATTTT	CSARERTGGNQPQHF	.	TRBV20-1	TRBJ1-5	15	TRBD1
TGCAGCGCGACAGGGGATAATGAAAAACTGTTTTTT	CSATGDNEKLFF	few	TRBV20-1	TRBJ1-4	12	TRBD1
TGTGCCAGCAACTACAGAAATTCACCCCTCCACTTT	CASNYRNSPLHF	.	TRBV6-1	TRBJ1-6	12	.
TGTGCCAGCAGTTCCCCGGGGGGGGCCTACGAGCAGTACTTC	CASSSPGGAYEQYF	.	TRBV28	TRBJ2-7	14	TRBD2
TGTGCCAGCAGTGATGGCAGGGAGGAGACCCAGTACTTC	CASSDGREETQYF	many	TRBV2	TRBJ2-5	13	.
TGTGCCTGGAATGGGGGGTCAAACGAGCAGTACTTC	CAWNGGSNEQYF	many	TRBV30	TRBJ2-7	12	.
TGTGCCAGCAGCGACCCTGGGGCAGCGAACACTGAAGCTTTCTTT	CASSDPGAANTEAFF	many	TRBV7-9	TRBJ1-1	15	.
TGTGCCAGCAGCCTCTGGACAGCTAATTCACCCCTCCACTTT	CASSLWTANSPLHF	many	TRBV3-1	TRBJ1-6	14	.
TGTGCCAGCAGCAGGTTCGGAAATACGCAGTATTTT	CASSRFGNTQYF	few	TRBV27	TRBJ2-3	12	.
TGTGCCAGCAGTACCCTTGGCGGGGGGGTCACAGATACGCAGTATTTT	CASSTLGGGVTDTQYF	many	TRBV28	TRBJ2-3	16	TRBD2
TGTGCCAGCAGTTACTCGATCGGTAACGAGCAGTACTTC	CASSYSIGNEQYF	.	TRBV6-2/TRBV6-3	TRBJ2-7	13	.
TGCGCCAGCAGCTTGGACAGGGGCCCCGTCTACGAGCAGTACTTC	CASSLDRGPVYEQYF	.	TRBV5-1	TRBJ2-7	15	TRBD1
TGTGCCAGCAGTTACTCGGGACAGGGTATTCTAGCCAAAAACATTCAGTACTTC	CASSYSGQGILAKNIQYF	.	TRBV6-2/TRBV6-3	TRBJ2-4	18	TRBD1
TGTGCCAGCAGTTACCAGCTGCGGGAGGGTTTCTACAATGAGCAGTTCTTC	CASSYQLREGFYNEQFF	few	TRBV6-9	TRBJ2-1	17	TRBD2
TGTGCCAGCACCCTAACTAGCGGGAGGGCCGGGTATACGCAGTATTTT	CASTLTSGRAGYTQYF	.	TRBV12-3/TRBV12-4	TRBJ2-3	16	TRBD2
TGTGCCAGCAGTTCCGGACTAGCGGGACCCCAAGAGACCCAGTACTTC	CASSSGLAGPQETQYF	.	TRBV6-2/TRBV6-3	TRBJ2-5	16	TRBD2
TGTGCCAGCAGCTTGTCGCGGGAGTACCAAGAGACCCAGTACTTC	CASSLSREYQETQYF	.	TRBV7-8	TRBJ2-5	15	TRBD2
TGTGCCAGCAGCTTGTCGGGCTCAGAAACCTACGAGCAGTACTTC	CASSLSGSETYEQYF	few	TRBV5-5	TRBJ2-7	15	.
TGTGCCACCAGCCAGCAGGCGGGAGGATTGGAGGATTACGAGCAGTACTTC	CATSQQAGGLEDYEQYF	.	TRBV15	TRBJ2-7	17	TRBD2
TGCAGTGCTAGTGGGGGCGAAGCTTTCTTT	CSASGGEAFF	.	TRBV20-1	TRBJ1-1	10	.
TGTGCCAGCAGTGAACTAGGGGGCCGAACCTACGAGCAGTACTTC	CASSELGGRTYEQYF	.	TRBV2	TRBJ2-7	15	TRBD1
TGTGCCAGCAGCGCCACGACAGGGGGAGGCTATGGCTACACCTTC	CASSATTGGGYGYTF	.	TRBV7-2	TRBJ1-2	15	TRBD1
TGTGCCACCAGTCGACAGGCTAGCAATCAGCCCCAGCATTTT	CATSRQASNQPQHF	.	TRBV15	TRBJ1-5	14	.
TGTGCCAGTAGACCCGGGGACGGCCGCACAGATACGCAGTATTTT	CASRPGDGRTDTQYF	few	TRBV19	TRBJ2-3	15	.
TGTGCCAGTATTCCTGACAGGGGGCTAATCCGCGACACTGAAGCTTTCTTT	CASIPDRGLIRDTEAFF	.	TRBV19	TRBJ1-1	17	TRBD1
TGTGCCAATCAGGGGCGGAGGCGTCAGCCCCAGCATTTT	CANQGRRRQPQHF	many	TRBV2	TRBJ1-5	13	.
TGTGCCACCCTCCGACTAGCGGGAGATATCAACGAGCAGTACTTC	CATLRLAGDINEQYF	few	TRBV10-3	TRBJ2-7	15	TRBD2
TGTGCCAGCAGTAAGACAGGGGGCGCGAAAAGAGGGGAGCTGTTTTTT	CASSKTGGAKRGELFF	few	TRBV12-3/TRBV12-4	TRBJ2-2	16	TRBD1
TGTGCCAGCAGCGCTCGGGACAGGGGATCGAACACTGAAGCTTTCTTT	CASSARDRGSNTEAFF	many	TRBV7-8	TRBJ1-1	16	TRBD1
TGTGCCAGCAGCACCTCGCGGGGGGTGAACACTGAAGCTTTCTTT	CASSTSRGVNTEAFF	.	TRBV7-9	TRBJ1-1	15	.
TGCAGCGTTGAGTTGGCACTAGCGGGGCCGGGTGAGCAGTACTTC	CSVELALAGPGEQYF	few	TRBV29-1	TRBJ2-7	15	TRBD2
TGTGCCAGCAGCTTAGGACAGAAGAACATTCAGTACTTC	CASSLGQKNIQYF	many	TRBV11-3	TRBJ2-4	13	.